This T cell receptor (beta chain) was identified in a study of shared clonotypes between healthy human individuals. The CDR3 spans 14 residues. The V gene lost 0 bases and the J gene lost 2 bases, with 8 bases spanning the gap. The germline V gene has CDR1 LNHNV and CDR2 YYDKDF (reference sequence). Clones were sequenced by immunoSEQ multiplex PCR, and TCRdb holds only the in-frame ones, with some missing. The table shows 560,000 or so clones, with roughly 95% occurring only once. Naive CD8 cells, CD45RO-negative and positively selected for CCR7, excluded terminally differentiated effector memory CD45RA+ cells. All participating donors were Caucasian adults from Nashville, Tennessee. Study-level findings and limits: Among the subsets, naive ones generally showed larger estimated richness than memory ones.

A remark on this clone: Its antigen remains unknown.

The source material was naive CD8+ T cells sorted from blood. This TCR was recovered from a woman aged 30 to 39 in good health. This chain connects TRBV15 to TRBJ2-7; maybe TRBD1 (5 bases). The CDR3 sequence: CATSREAGTYEQYF. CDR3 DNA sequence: TGTGCCACCAGCAGAGAAGCAGGGACCTACGAGCAGTACTTC.